Listed below are T cell receptor beta chains from one sample, sequenced in a study of blood T cell repertoires in COVID-19. TCRdb's copy holds only in-frame clones and misses some; the assay was immunoSEQ multiplex PCR. Of 310,000 or so clones in the sample, under 90% were seen once. Specimen: PBMCs or T cells enriched from blood (not recorded which). The source is a woman aged 18-29 years who had recovered from COVID-19. Both conserved end residues are part of each CDR3. The order of the fields is clone size, J gene, D gene, V gene, CDR3 protein, CDR3 DNA. A D gene is named only where the DNA matches it firmly. The size field is filled for only some rows; it gives once, few, many or a size class.

clone size: NA; J gene: TRBJ1-3; D gene: TRBD1; V gene: TRBV18; CDR3 protein: CASTRDRLFGDTIYF; CDR3 DNA: TGTGCCAGCACCCGGGACAGACTTTTTGGGGACACCATATATTTT
clone size: once; J gene: TRBJ2-2; D gene: TRBD2; V gene: TRBV5-1; CDR3 protein: CASSLVLAENTGELFF; CDR3 DNA: TGCGCCAGCAGCTTGGTTCTAGCGGAGAACACCGGGGAGCTGTTTTTT
clone size: once; J gene: TRBJ1-1; D gene: NA; V gene: TRBV20-1; CDR3 protein: CSARRDHEAFF; CDR3 DNA: TGCAGTGCTAGAAGAGATCACGAAGCTTTCTTT
clone size: NA; J gene: TRBJ1-5; D gene: TRBD1; V gene: TRBV18; CDR3 protein: CASSGGQNQPQHF; CDR3 DNA: TGTGCCAGCTCAGGGGGACAGAATCAGCCCCAGCATTTT
clone size: NA; J gene: TRBJ2-5; D gene: TRBD2; V gene: TRBV19; CDR3 protein: CASSIGLADLETQYF; CDR3 DNA: TGTGCCAGTAGTATAGGACTAGCGGACCTCGAGACCCAGTACTTC
clone size: NA; J gene: TRBJ2-3; D gene: NA; V gene: TRBV7-3; CDR3 protein: CASSQTSFSTDTQYF; CDR3 DNA: TGTGCCAGCAGCCAAACTAGCTTCTCCACAGATACGCAGTATTTT
clone size: NA; J gene: TRBJ1-1; D gene: NA; V gene: TRBV30; CDR3 protein: CAWLRGWTEAFF; CDR3 DNA: TGTGCCTGGCTGAGGGGGTGGACTGAAGCTTTCTTT
clone size: once; J gene: TRBJ1-6; D gene: TRBD1; V gene: TRBV30; CDR3 protein: CAGGGQGLGSPLHF; CDR3 DNA: TGTGCCGGTGGGGGACAGGGACTCGGCTCACCCCTCCACTTT
clone size: NA; J gene: TRBJ1-1; D gene: TRBD1; V gene: TRBV19; CDR3 protein: CASSIRQGNTEAFF; CDR3 DNA: TGTGCCAGTAGTATTCGACAGGGGAACACTGAAGCTTTCTTT
clone size: NA; J gene: TRBJ1-5; D gene: NA; V gene: TRBV30; CDR3 protein: CAWSRRGANNQPQHF; CDR3 DNA: TGTGCCTGGAGTAGGAGGGGAGCGAACAATCAGCCCCAGCATTTT
clone size: NA; J gene: TRBJ2-7; D gene: NA; V gene: TRBV6-1; CDR3 protein: CASSEARYVAYEQYF; CDR3 DNA: TGTGCCAGCAGTGAAGCGCGATACGTTGCCTACGAGCAGTACTTC
clone size: NA; J gene: TRBJ1-5; D gene: NA; V gene: TRBV10-3; CDR3 protein: CAISESGVTQPQHF; CDR3 DNA: TGTGCCATCAGTGAGTCGGGCGTTACTCAGCCCCAGCATTTT
clone size: NA; J gene: TRBJ1-4; D gene: NA; V gene: TRBV5-3; CDR3 protein: CARSLAEGEGKLFF; CDR3 DNA: TGTGCCAGAAGCTTGGCTGAGGGGGAGGGAAAACTGTTTTTT
clone size: NA; J gene: TRBJ2-1; D gene: TRBD2; V gene: TRBV25-1; CDR3 protein: CASSEWSGRGNEQFF; CDR3 DNA: TGTGCCAGCAGTGAATGGAGCGGGAGAGGCAATGAGCAGTTCTTC
clone size: NA; J gene: TRBJ2-2; D gene: TRBD2; V gene: TRBV2; CDR3 protein: CASSASGSGTGELFF; CDR3 DNA: TGTGCCAGCAGCGCCAGCGGGAGTGGCACCGGGGAGCTGTTTTTT
clone size: once; J gene: TRBJ2-7; D gene: TRBD2; V gene: TRBV6-4; CDR3 protein: CASSLTSVYEQYF; CDR3 DNA: TGTGCCAGCAGCTTAACTAGCGTTTACGAGCAGTACTTC
clone size: NA; J gene: TRBJ1-6; D gene: TRBD1; V gene: TRBV5-6; CDR3 protein: CASRGQGGTLHF; CDR3 DNA: TGTGCCAGCAGGGGACAGGGGGGGACCCTCCACTTT
clone size: once; J gene: TRBJ2-3; D gene: TRBD2; V gene: TRBV2; CDR3 protein: CASRPGLAPDTQYF; CDR3 DNA: TGTGCCAGCAGACCGGGACTAGCGCCAGATACGCAGTATTTT
clone size: NA; J gene: TRBJ2-1; D gene: TRBD1; V gene: TRBV3-1/TRBV3-2; CDR3 protein: CASSRDGTGFNEQFF; CDR3 DNA: TGTGCCAGCAGCCGAGACGGGACAGGGTTCAATGAGCAGTTCTTC
clone size: NA; J gene: TRBJ1-5; D gene: NA; V gene: TRBV5-1; CDR3 protein: CASSLVPGNQPQHF; CDR3 DNA: TGCGCCAGCAGCTTGGTGCCAGGCAATCAGCCCCAGCATTTT
clone size: NA; J gene: TRBJ1-3; D gene: TRBD1; V gene: TRBV10-3; CDR3 protein: CAISDQPGGSGTIYF; CDR3 DNA: TGTGCCATCAGTGACCAGCCAGGGGGTAGTGGCACCATATATTTT
clone size: once; J gene: TRBJ2-3; D gene: TRBD2; V gene: TRBV14; CDR3 protein: CASSRGGYSTDTQYF; CDR3 DNA: TGTGCCAGCAGCCGCGGGGGGTACAGCACAGATACGCAGTATTTT
clone size: NA; J gene: TRBJ2-2; D gene: NA; V gene: TRBV9; CDR3 protein: CASSPPMGGGGNTGELFF; CDR3 DNA: TGTGCCAGCAGCCCCCCAATGGGGGGCGGGGGGAACACCGGGGAGCTGTTTTTT
clone size: NA; J gene: TRBJ1-1; D gene: NA; V gene: TRBV24-1; CDR3 protein: CATSLGDGGCDTEAFF; CDR3 DNA: TGTGCCACCAGCCTGGGGGACGGGGGGTGCGACACTGAAGCTTTCTTT
clone size: NA; J gene: TRBJ1-2; D gene: TRBD1; V gene: TRBV7-9; CDR3 protein: CASSRGGQGANYGYTF; CDR3 DNA: TGTGCCAGCAGCCGCGGGGGACAGGGGGCTAACTATGGCTACACCTTC
clone size: NA; J gene: TRBJ2-5; D gene: NA; V gene: TRBV5-1; CDR3 protein: CASSLAGGPEETQYF; CDR3 DNA: TGCGCCAGCAGCTTGGCCGGGGGGCCCGAAGAGACCCAGTACTTC
clone size: NA; J gene: TRBJ2-2; D gene: NA; V gene: TRBV6-5; CDR3 protein: CASSYRGTENTGELFF; CDR3 DNA: TGTGCCAGCAGTTATCGGGGGACGGAAAACACCGGGGAGCTGTTTTTT
clone size: NA; J gene: TRBJ1-6; D gene: NA; V gene: TRBV10-3; CDR3 protein: CAISESSQANSPLHF; CDR3 DNA: TGTGCCATCAGTGAGTCTTCGCAGGCTAATTCACCCCTCCACTTT
clone size: once; J gene: TRBJ2-1; D gene: TRBD1; V gene: TRBV2; CDR3 protein: CASNSATGYNEQFF; CDR3 DNA: TGTGCCAGCAATTCGGCGACAGGGTACAATGAGCAGTTCTTC
clone size: NA; J gene: TRBJ1-1; D gene: NA; V gene: TRBV11-2; CDR3 protein: CASSKLSGRETEAFF; CDR3 DNA: TGTGCCAGCAGCAAACTATCAGGGAGGGAAACTGAAGCTTTCTTT
clone size: NA; J gene: TRBJ1-6; D gene: TRBD1; V gene: TRBV28; CDR3 protein: CASSRPTGRWNSPLHF; CDR3 DNA: TGTGCCAGCAGTAGACCGACAGGGAGATGGAATTCACCCCTCCACTTT
clone size: few; J gene: TRBJ2-7; D gene: NA; V gene: TRBV6-6; CDR3 protein: CASSEDSAYEQYF; CDR3 DNA: TGTGCCAGCAGCGAGGATTCAGCCTACGAGCAGTACTTC
clone size: NA; J gene: TRBJ1-5; D gene: NA; V gene: TRBV24-1; CDR3 protein: CATSDPMRSNQPQHF; CDR3 DNA: TGTGCCACCAGTGACCCCATGAGAAGCAATCAGCCCCAGCATTTT
clone size: NA; J gene: TRBJ1-4; D gene: TRBD1; V gene: TRBV13; CDR3 protein: CASSRTGRDEKLFF; CDR3 DNA: TGTGCCAGCAGCCGGACAGGTCGGGATGAAAAACTGTTTTTT
clone size: NA; J gene: TRBJ1-2; D gene: NA; V gene: TRBV2; CDR3 protein: CAGGKEAPDYGYTF; CDR3 DNA: TGTGCCGGGGGGAAGGAGGCCCCAGACTATGGCTACACCTTC
clone size: NA; J gene: TRBJ2-1; D gene: NA; V gene: TRBV4-1; CDR3 protein: CASSQAGARNNEQFF; CDR3 DNA: TGCGCCAGCAGCCAAGCAGGGGCACGGAACAATGAGCAGTTCTTC
clone size: NA; J gene: TRBJ1-4; D gene: TRBD1; V gene: TRBV5-1; CDR3 protein: CASSSSTGTEKLFF; CDR3 DNA: TGCGCCAGCAGCTCCTCGACAGGGACTGAAAAACTGTTTTTT
clone size: NA; J gene: TRBJ1-6; D gene: NA; V gene: TRBV5-1; CDR3 protein: CASSLKESFNSPLHF; CDR3 DNA: TGCGCCAGCAGCTTGAAAGAGAGCTTTAATTCACCCCTCCACTTT
clone size: NA; J gene: TRBJ2-7; D gene: NA; V gene: TRBV7-2; CDR3 protein: CASSLTRFYEQYF; CDR3 DNA: TGTGCCAGCAGCTTAACTAGGTTCTACGAGCAGTACTTC
clone size: NA; J gene: TRBJ2-2; D gene: TRBD1; V gene: TRBV11-2; CDR3 protein: CASSSQGAVGELFF; CDR3 DNA: TGTGCCAGCAGCTCCCAGGGGGCGGTCGGGGAGCTGTTTTTT
clone size: NA; J gene: TRBJ2-2; D gene: TRBD2; V gene: TRBV29-1; CDR3 protein: CSVAQREGQNTGELFF; CDR3 DNA: TGCAGCGTTGCCCAGCGGGAGGGCCAGAACACCGGGGAGCTGTTTTTT
clone size: NA; J gene: TRBJ2-3; D gene: NA; V gene: TRBV6-5; CDR3 protein: CASTKDRSTDTQYF; CDR3 DNA: TGTGCCAGCACCAAAGACAGAAGCACAGATACGCAGTATTTT
clone size: NA; J gene: TRBJ2-2; D gene: NA; V gene: TRBV19; CDR3 protein: CASTSTQGFTGELFF; CDR3 DNA: TGTGCCAGTACCAGCACACAGGGTTTTACCGGGGAGCTGTTTTTT
clone size: NA; J gene: TRBJ2-7; D gene: TRBD1; V gene: TRBV5-6; CDR3 protein: CASSFWDRGNYEQYF; CDR3 DNA: TGTGCCAGCAGCTTTTGGGACAGGGGAAACTACGAGCAGTACTTC
clone size: NA; J gene: TRBJ1-1; D gene: NA; V gene: TRBV19; CDR3 protein: CARGGTWEAFF; CDR3 DNA: TGTGCCAGGGGGGGAACATGGGAAGCTTTCTTT
clone size: NA; J gene: TRBJ1-5; D gene: TRBD1; V gene: TRBV30; CDR3 protein: CAWNRQGGQPQHF; CDR3 DNA: TGTGCCTGGAATCGACAGGGAGGACAGCCCCAGCATTTT
clone size: NA; J gene: TRBJ1-1; D gene: TRBD1; V gene: TRBV11-3; CDR3 protein: CASSDRQGRAFF; CDR3 DNA: TGTGCCAGCAGCGACCGACAGGGTCGAGCTTTCTTT
clone size: NA; J gene: TRBJ1-1; D gene: NA; V gene: TRBV7-3; CDR3 protein: CASSLIPDRTGNEAFF; CDR3 DNA: TGTGCCAGCAGCTTAATCCCCGACCGGACGGGGAATGAAGCTTTCTTT